The sequence of this T cell receptor (beta chain) was determined in a study of blood T cells in healthy people across ages. In the case of this clonotype: Its antigen is as yet unknown.

A second PCR of 7 to 11 cycles used a sample-barcoded 5' primer and a J-beta primer mix. From the 5' RACE reads, TCRdb called clonotypes with MiXCR, one entry per CDR3 protein. The sample records roughly 1 million distinct CDR3 sequences, roughly a quarter being singletons. Study findings and constraints: Naive T cell percentage strongly correlated with TCR beta diversity. While age rose, TCR beta diversity per million T cells dropped in a roughly linear way. Unsorted PBMC input precluded a conclusive naive versus antigen-experienced comparison.

CDR3 length: 11 amino acids. The germline V gene encodes CDR1 SEHNR and CDR2 FQNEAQ (reference sequence). This sample was also put to use in a study of T cells of mothers and their children. That work states: The second PCR used the M1S primer, and this primer added sample barcodes and 2-4 random nucleotides.

The rearrangement links TRBV7-9 to TRBJ2-5; D is ambiguous. The J call is uncertain, as TRBJ2-1 better fits the DNA end. The sequence was obtained from a girl between 2 and 10 years old in good health. The specimen was blood. For the CDR3, the DNA is TGTGCCAGCATTGGCAGCTATGAGCAGTTCTTC. Translated: CASIGSYEQFF.